These T cell receptor beta chains were read from a single sample in a study of T cell responses to AZD1222 COVID-19 vaccine. Some clones are missing from TCRdb's copy, which holds only in-frame ones; the method was immunoSEQ multiplex PCR. The table shows about 93,000 clones, with about 90% occurring only once. The sample was peripheral blood, taken on day 0 of MenACWY control vaccination. All receptors derive from an adult in good health. CDR3s include the opening cysteine and the closing phenylalanine or tryptophan. A D gene is named only where the DNA matches it firmly. Clone size, where shown, is once, few, many, or a class for clones that have expanded.

V	length	size	D	J	DNA	CDR3
TRBV4-1	15	.	TRBD2	TRBJ2-5	TGCGCCAGCAGCCGGGGGAGCGGGGGGCAAGAGACCCAGTACTTC	CASSRGSGGQETQYF
TRBV9	14	.	TRBD1	TRBJ2-2	TGTGCCAGCAGCGTCGACAGGGAATCCGGGGAGCTGTTTTTT	CASSVDRESGELFF
TRBV18	14	.	TRBD1	TRBJ1-2	TGTGCCAGTTCGGGACAGGGGCAATTCTATGGCTACACCTTC	CASSGQGQFYGYTF
TRBV5-1	13	.	TRBD1	TRBJ2-7	TGCGCCAGCAGCGGGGACAGGGACTACGAGCAGTACTTC	CASSGDRDYEQYF
TRBV6-2/TRBV6-3	14	.	.	TRBJ1-1	TGTGCCAGCAGTTACGGTACAGGGATCACTGAAGCTTTCTTT	CASSYGTGITEAFF
TRBV28	17	once	.	TRBJ2-5	TGTGCCAGCAGTTTAGGGCACAGGGCTACCCTAGGAGAGACCCAGTACTTC	CASSLGHRATLGETQYF
TRBV30	14	.	.	TRBJ1-6	TGTGCCTGGAGTGTAACTGAGAACAATTCACCCCTCCACTTT	CAWSVTENNSPLHF
TRBV9	18	.	TRBD2	TRBJ2-1	TGTGCCAGCAGCCCGGGACTAGCGGGGGGCCCCTCCTACAATGAGCAGTTCTTC	CASSPGLAGGPSYNEQFF
TRBV27	15	.	TRBD1	TRBJ1-1	TGTGCCAGCAGCCGCCCGGGACAGCAGAACACTGAAGCTTTCTTT	CASSRPGQQNTEAFF
TRBV3-1/TRBV3-2	14	.	.	TRBJ1-6	TGTGCCAGCAGCCCTAACAGGGATAATTCACCCCTCCACTTT	CASSPNRDNSPLHF
TRBV12-3/TRBV12-4	12	.	.	TRBJ1-1	TGTGCCAGCAGTTTAGATCAGGGTAGGTCTTTCTTT	CASSLDQGRSFF
TRBV7-8	14	.	.	TRBJ1-2	TGTGCCAGCAGCCTCCGGGAAGGGGCCTATGGCTACACCTTC	CASSLREGAYGYTF
TRBV4-1	19	few	TRBD2	TRBJ2-3	TGCGCCAGCAGCCCCAGAGGACTAGCTCAGGGATCTAGCACAGATACGCAGTATTTT	CASSPRGLAQGSSTDTQYF
TRBV5-4	15	.	.	TRBJ1-3	TGTGCCAGCAGCTTCGGAGGGACCTCTGGAAACACCATATATTTT	CASSFGGTSGNTIYF
TRBV24-1	15	.	TRBD1	TRBJ2-7	TGTGCCACCAGTGACCATCGACAGGGGGCGAGGGAGCAGTACTTC	CATSDHRQGAREQYF
TRBV9	13	.	.	TRBJ1-2	TGTGCCAGCAGCGTAGCACCTCGTTCCGGCTACACCTTC	CASSVAPRSGYTF
TRBV12-3/TRBV12-4	13	.	.	TRBJ1-6	TGTGCCAGCAGCCGACAGCGGGATTCACCCCTCCACTTT	CASSRQRDSPLHF
TRBV28	14	.	TRBD1	TRBJ2-7	TGTGCCAGCAGCACGGGGACAGGCTCCTACGAGCAGTACTTC	CASSTGTGSYEQYF
TRBV14	16	.	.	TRBJ1-2	TGTGCCAGCAGCCAAGGGGCCTGGGCAGGGGTCGATGGCTACACCTTC	CASSQGAWAGVDGYTF
TRBV9	13	.	.	TRBJ1-1	TGTGCCAGCAGCGTAGGGGTCAGCACTGAAGCTTTCTTT	CASSVGVSTEAFF
TRBV10-3	13	.	.	TRBJ1-5	TGTGCCATCAGTGGGGGTGAAGGGCAGCCCCAGCATTTT	CAISGGEGQPQHF
TRBV28	15	.	TRBD1	TRBJ1-1	TGTGCCAGCAGTTTAGCGGGACAGGGGAACACTGAAGCTTTCTTT	CASSLAGQGNTEAFF
TRBV30	14	.	.	TRBJ1-2	TGTGCCTGGAGTATTGGGGGCAGGGCGTCTGGCTACACCTTC	CAWSIGGRASGYTF
TRBV9	14	few	.	TRBJ1-2	TGTGCCAGCAGCCCCATAGGGGCAGGGTATGGCTACACCTTC	CASSPIGAGYGYTF
TRBV5-1	14	.	TRBD1	TRBJ1-1	TGCGCCAGCAGCGGGGACAGGGGGCACACTGAAGCTTTCTTT	CASSGDRGHTEAFF
TRBV7-9	12	.	.	TRBJ1-6	TGTGCCAGCAGCGGGGAGTCCTTTACCCTCCACTTT	CASSGESFTLHF